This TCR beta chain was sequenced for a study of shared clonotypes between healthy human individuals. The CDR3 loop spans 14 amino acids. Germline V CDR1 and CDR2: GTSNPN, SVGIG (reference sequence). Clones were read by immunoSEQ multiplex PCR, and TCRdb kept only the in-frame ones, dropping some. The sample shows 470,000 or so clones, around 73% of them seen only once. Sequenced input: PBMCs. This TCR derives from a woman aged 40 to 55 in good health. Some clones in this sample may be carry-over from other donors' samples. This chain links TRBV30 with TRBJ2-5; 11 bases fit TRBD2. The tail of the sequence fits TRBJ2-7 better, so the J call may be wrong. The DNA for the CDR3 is TGTGCCTGGAGTGTGACTAGCGGGACGGACGAGCAGTACTTC. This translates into CAWSVTSGTDEQYF.